This entry is about one TCR beta chain. This entry comes from a study of CD8+CD57+ T cells in acquired aplastic anemia. Genomic DNA acted as the template from which TCR beta VDJ combination and CDR3 sequence profiling were carried out. MiXCR, applied by TCRdb to the reads, yields one record per CDR3 protein. Among under 250,000 distinct CDR3 sequences listed, roughly 60% were seen once. This CDR3 has 13 amino acids. V shed 10 bases and J shed 8 bases, with 19 bases lying between them. Germline loops: CDR1 SEHNR, CDR2 FQNEAQ (reference sequence). Selection for sequencing was limited to patients who had shown CD8+CD57+ cell expansion by flow cytometry.

Sequencing input: sorted CD4+, CD8+, or CD8+CD57+ T cells (not recorded which) from PBMCs. The origin of this receptor is a human donor with aplastic anemia. J is TRBJ2-3 and V is TRBV7-9; TRBD2 is a possible D gene (5 bases). CDR3 in amino acids: CATTIMEGGTQYF. CDR3 in DNA: TGTGCCACGACCATTATGGAAGGAGGTACGCAGTATTTT.